These 25 T cell receptor beta chains were sequenced from one sample in a study of PD-L1 blockade in urothelial cancer. Time point described: peripheral blood 6 weeks after treatment start. Here immunoSEQ multiplex PCR was the method, and the copy in TCRdb shows in-frame clones only, minus some. Of around 53,000 clones listed, approximately 85% were seen once; the top ten hold more than 1.5%. The sample was PBMCs, taken around atezolizumab (anti-PD-L1) treatment. These receptors originate from a man aged 50 to 60 with urothelial cancer.

The V call is TRBV30, the J call TRBJ2-5, with 8 bases aligning to TRBD2. V lost 4 bases to trimming and J lost 14 bases; unmatched junction nucleotides: 12. This CDR3 is 12 amino acids long. Looked up from germline, CDR1 is GTSNPN and CDR2 is SVGIG (reference sequence). CDR3 coding DNA: TGTGCCTGGAACAGCGGGAGTCCTGCGACATACTTC. Encoded protein: CAWNSGSPATYF.

The chain joins TRBV7-8 to TRBJ2-6; 9 bases map to TRBD1. The V and J ends lost 4 bases and 1 base, in that order; junction bases with no gene match: 8. The CDR3 consists of 18 residues. The germline V gene has CDR1 SGHVS and CDR2 FQNEAQ. Here the CDR3 DNA reads TGTGCCAGCAGCTCGAGGGGACAGGGAGGTTCTGGGGCCAACGTCCTGACTTTC. Protein: CASSSRGQGGSGANVLTF.

J is TRBJ1-2 and V is TRBV2, with a weak D call TRBD1 (5 bases). This CDR3 has 14 residues. Trimming removed 0 bases at V and 6 bases at J, with 11 bases between. The germline gives CDR1 SNHLY, CDR2 FYNNEI. The CDR3 protein is CASSEALQGHGYTF. CDR3 in DNA: TGTGCCAGCAGTGAAGCGCTTCAGGGCCATGGCTACACCTTC.

The rearrangement uses TRBV15 and TRBJ2-1; TRBD2 matches at 7 bases. In germline, CDR1 is LNHNV, CDR2 YYDKDF (reference sequence). Trimming cost V 10 bases and J 6 bases; bases outside gene matches: 6. The length of the CDR3 is 12 residues. CDR3 coding DNA: TGTGCCATAGGGAGGGGAACCAATGAGCAGTTCTTC. Amino acid sequence: CAIGRGTNEQFF.

The chain combines TRBV15 with TRBJ2-7; TRBD2 matches 13 bases. Germline V lookup: CDR1 LNHNV, CDR2 YYDKDF (reference sequence). The V gene end was trimmed by 3 bases and the J gene end by 0 bases; junction bases not matched to a gene: 2. The CDR3 covers 16 residues. CDR3 sequence reads: CATSRGLAGSSYEQYF. The CDR3 DNA sequence: TGTGCCACCAGCAGGGGACTAGCGGGGAGCTCCTACGAGCAGTACTTC. Based on the CDR3 plus reference TRBV15 and TRBJ2-7, the full variable domain is DAMVIQNPRYQVTQFGKPVTLSCSQTLNHNVMYWYQQKSSQAPKLLFHYYDKDFNNEADTPDNFQSRRPNTSFCFLDIRSPGLGDTAMYLCATSRGLAGSSYEQYFGPGTRLTVT.

The chain uses TRBV6-4 and TRBJ2-1; a possible D gene is TRBD1 (6 bases). The CDR3 sequence is 14 residues long. The germline V gene has CDR1 MRHNA and CDR2 SNTAGT. Trimming pared 4 bases from V and 5 bases from J, leaving 12 bases between. DNA of the CDR3: TGTGCCAGCAGTGTAGGGGGAGAGAACAATGAGCAGTTCTTC. Translation gives CASSVGGENNEQFF.

V usage is TRBV7-2 and J usage is TRBJ2-2, with 9 nucleotides matching TRBD2. Germline V gives CDR1 SGHTA, CDR2 FQGNSA. The CDR3 has 16 amino acids. Unmatched junction bases numbered 8, after V lost 4 bases and J lost 5 bases. CDR3 sequence: CASSSRLAAGTGELFF. For the CDR3, the DNA is TGTGCCAGCAGCTCCCGACTAGCGGCGGGGACCGGGGAGCTGTTTTTT.

This clone was counted a few times. This chain connects TRBV5-6 to TRBJ2-5; 9 bases fit TRBD1. With V trimmed by 0 bases and J by 8 bases, 5 bases remained unmatched. CDR3 length: 14 amino acids. Germline V gives CDR1 SGHDT, CDR2 YYEEEE. The CDR3 nucleotides read TGTGCCAGCAGCTTGGGAGGACAGGGGAAAACCCAGTACTTC. This translates into CASSLGGQGKTQYF.

This clone has more than one count but fewer than ten. The chain recombines TRBV7-2 with TRBJ1-5; D remains ambiguous. CDR3 length: 13 residues. The V end lost 3 bases, the J end lost 4 bases, and 7 bases lay between the germline ends. Per the germline V gene, CDR1 is SGHTA and CDR2 is FQGNSA. The CDR3 loop is CASSLVQNQPQHF. CDR3 nucleotides: TGTGCCAGCAGCTTGGTTCAGAATCAGCCCCAGCATTTT.

This chain joins TRBV9 and TRBJ2-5, with 9 bases lining up with TRBD2. Germline V gene data show CDR1 as SGDLS and CDR2 as YYNGEE. J gave up 9 bases and V 0 bases, and 6 bases lay outside the gene matches. The CDR3 extends over 14 amino acids. The CDR3 reads CASSVVVTSGPQYF. The CDR3 region has the DNA TGTGCCAGCAGCGTAGTCGTAACTAGCGGGCCCCAGTACTTC.

The V and J genes are TRBV9 and TRBJ2-3; possibly TRBD2 for D (6 bases). The germline V gene encodes CDR1 SGDLS and CDR2 YYNGEE. The CDR3 is made up of 15 amino acids. V lost 0 bases to trimming and J lost 4 bases, with 12 bases between them. CDR3 in DNA: TGTGCCAGCAGCGTAGGGAGGGCGGCGGCAGATACGCAGTATTTT. Protein sequence: CASSVGRAAADTQYF. The variable domain in full, completed from reference TRBV9 and TRBJ2-3, reads DSGVTQTPKHLITATGQRVTLRCSPRSGDLSVYWYQQSLDQGLQFLIQYYNGEERAKGNILERFSAQQFPDLHSELNLSSLELGDSALYFCASSVGRAAADTQYFGPGTRLTVL.

This chain links TRBV5-1 with TRBJ1-3; no firm D call. Trimming stripped 5 bases from V and 0 bases from J, with 15 bases between. The germline gives CDR1 SGHRS, CDR2 YFSETQ. This CDR3 contains 16 residues. The CDR3 loop reads CASSSVDISSGNTIYF. The CDR3, as DNA: TGCGCCAGCAGTTCCGTTGATATCAGCTCTGGAAACACCATATATTTT.

V is TRBV27 and J is TRBJ2-2, with 7 positions matching TRBD2. The CDR3 sequence is 16 residues long. J was trimmed by 6 bases and V by 5 bases; bases with no gene match: 12. CDR1 and CDR2 (germline): MNHEY, SMNVEV (reference sequence). CDR3 bases: TGTGCCAGCAGTCCAGCAGGGAGGGAAGGGGCCGGGGAGCTGTTTTTT. Translation: CASSPAGREGAGELFF.

The CDR3 DNA reads as TGTGCCAGCAGCTCCCGGACAGGTTCGAACACCGGGGAGCTGTTTTTT. This codes for CASSSRTGSNTGELFF. The V and J genes are TRBV7-9 and TRBJ2-2; 7 positions match TRBD1. The germline V gene has CDR1 SEHNR and CDR2 FQNEAQ (reference sequence). Unmatched junction bases numbered 5, after V lost 4 bases and J lost 0 bases. The CDR3 length is 16 residues.

Remarks on this clone: The identical CDR3 is also encoded by other nucleotide sequences in the sample. The gene calls are TRBV9 and TRBJ2-7; the match to TRBD2 covers 10 bases. The CDR3 runs 14 residues. CDR1 SGDLS and CDR2 YYNGEE come from the germline V gene. Trimming at V came to 2 bases and at J to 4 bases, leaving 3 bases not matched to a gene. CDR3 nucleotides: TGTGCCAGCAGCGTGGCGACTAGCGGGTACGAGCAGTACTTC. Translating it yields CASSVATSGYEQYF. Filled out from reference TRBV9 and TRBJ2-7, the complete variable domain reads DSGVTQTPKHLITATGQRVTLRCSPRSGDLSVYWYQQSLDQGLQFLIQYYNGEERAKGNILERFSAQQFPDLHSELNLSSLELGDSALYFCASSVATSGYEQYFGPGTRLTVT.

V gene TRBV27 combines with J gene TRBJ2-7; TRBD1 matches 8 bases. Trimming at V came to 5 bases and at J to 1 base, leaving 7 bases not matched to a gene. The CDR3 extends over 15 amino acids. The germline V gene has CDR1 MNHEY and CDR2 SMNVEV (reference sequence). CDR3 sequence reads: CASSLGTGSSYEQYF. CDR3 DNA sequence: TGTGCCAGCAGTCTTGGGACAGGATCTTCCTACGAGCAGTACTTC.

The rearrangement joins TRBV4-1 to TRBJ2-7; a weak D match, TRBD1 (5 bases). The CDR3 extends over 17 amino acids. Deletions cut 3 bases from V and 2 bases from J, with 20 bases between. In germline, CDR1 is MGHRA, CDR2 YSYEKL. The CDR3 protein is CASSQPLTAITPYEQYF. In nucleotides, the CDR3 is TGCGCCAGCAGCCAGCCTTTGACAGCAATAACCCCCTACGAGCAGTACTTC.

This chain uses TRBV29-1 with TRBJ2-1; D unclear. Deletions cut 4 bases from V and 7 bases from J, with 11 bases between. CDR1 is SQVTM and CDR2 is ANQGSEA in the germline V gene. This CDR3 is 12 amino acids long. CDR3 sequence reads: CSVVPLVNEQFF. In nucleotides, the CDR3 is TGCAGCGTTGTCCCCCTAGTTAATGAGCAGTTCTTC.

The V call is TRBV5-1, the J call TRBJ1-1; D remains unclear. The CDR3 is 14 residues long. Trimming took 2 bases from V and 1 from J, leaving 9 bases between them. Germline CDR1 is SGHRS and CDR2 is YFSETQ. CDR3 loop: CASSFTVSNTEAFF. The CDR3 DNA sequence: TGCGCCAGCAGCTTTACGGTTTCGAACACTGAAGCTTTCTTT.

This clone appeared a few times. This chain joins TRBV9 and TRBJ1-6; unclear D gene. The germline V and J ends were trimmed by 3 bases and 10 bases, with 17 bases remaining between them. This CDR3 has 15 residues. Germline V gives CDR1 SGDLS, CDR2 YYNGEE. CDR3 sequence (DNA): TGTGCCAGCAGCGCCCGGGGAGGCACTGGGTCACCCCTCCACTTT. Translating it yields CASSARGGTGSPLHF.

The chain employs TRBV28 and TRBJ2-3; 8 bases are a match to TRBD1. The germline V gene has CDR1 MDHEN and CDR2 SYDVKM. This CDR3 has 19 amino acids. V lost 0 bases to trimming and J lost 6 bases; unmatched junction nucleotides: 17. The CDR3 DNA reads as TGTGCCAGCAGTTTATGGTGGCCGGCCGCGCAGGGGGCGGGTGATACGCAGTATTTT. Its protein is CASSLWWPAAQGAGDTQYF.

The rearrangement links TRBV27 to TRBJ1-1; D is unresolved. Germline CDR1 MNHEY, CDR2 SMNVEV (reference sequence). The CDR3 length is 14 residues. Trimming shortened V by 1 base and J by 7 bases, and 13 bases separated the two germline ends. CDR3 protein: CASSLWARLGEAFF. The CDR3 nucleotides read TGTGCCAGCAGTTTATGGGCCCGCTTGGGTGAAGCTTTCTTT.

The chain carries TRBV9 and TRBJ1-6; TRBD1 is a possible D gene (5 bases). The V end lost 0 bases, the J end lost 9 bases, and 22 bases lay between the germline ends. The CDR3 runs to 18 residues. Germline CDR1 reads SGDLS; CDR2 reads YYNGEE. CDR3 sequence reads: CASSVDKRGIASFSPLHF. The CDR3 region has the DNA TGTGCCAGCAGCGTAGATAAGCGGGGGATAGCCTCCTTTTCACCCCTCCACTTT. The whole variable domain, remainder taken from reference TRBV9 and TRBJ1-6, is DSGVTQTPKHLITATGQRVTLRCSPRSGDLSVYWYQQSLDQGLQFLIQYYNGEERAKGNILERFSAQQFPDLHSELNLSSLELGDSALYFCASSVDKRGIASFSPLHFGNGTRLTVT.

The rearrangement joins TRBV30 to TRBJ2-5, with 8 nucleotides matching TRBD1. This CDR3 has 16 residues. Germline values: CDR1 GTSNPN, CDR2 SVGIG (reference sequence). With 3 bases clipped from V and 0 bases from J, the junction kept 9 bases outside the gene matches. The CDR3 region is CAWRGFGQGNQETQYF. For the CDR3, the DNA is TGTGCCTGGAGGGGGTTCGGACAGGGAAACCAAGAGACCCAGTACTTC.

This clone was seen only once. The rearrangement uses TRBV2 and TRBJ2-7, with TRBD2 matching over 12 bases. This CDR3 region has 16 residues. V shed 4 bases, J shed 3 bases, and the junction held 7 bases outside the gene matches. In germline, CDR1 is SNHLY, CDR2 FYNNEI. The chain's CDR3 is CASSGPLAGGDYEQYF. The CDR3 DNA follows: TGTGCCAGCAGTGGCCCACTAGCGGGGGGTGACTACGAGCAGTACTTC.